What follows are 27 T cell receptor beta chains derived from one specimen sequenced in a study of glioma-infiltrating T cells. Using RNA template, CDR3s of TCR alpha and beta were amplified with iRepertoire arm-PCR. One entry per CDR3 protein, called by TCRdb with MiXCR from the multiplex PCR reads. Found here are over 100,000 distinct CDR3 sequences, 25% to 30% of them singletons; the top ten hold under 45%. Sequencing input: glioma tissue, nonneoplastic brain tissue, or PBMCs (not recorded which). Source of these receptors: a human donor with low-grade glioma or glioblastoma, undergoing nonglioma brain surgery, or in good health (not recorded which).

In its sample, this clonotype was seen many times. The chain couples TRBV29-1 to TRBJ1-1; D uncertain. The CDR3 runs 13 residues. Germline V gene data show CDR1 as SQVTM and CDR2 as ANQGSEA. Trimming removed 1 base from V and 1 base from J, with 7 bases in between. The CDR3 is CSVEGQANTEAFF. The DNA of the CDR3 is TGCAGCGTTGAAGGCCAAGCGAACACTGAAGCTTTCTTT.

This clonotype has a count of ten or more. The V gene is TRBV7-9, the J gene TRBJ2-5; no clear D. The CDR3 extends over 15 amino acids. Germline CDR1 SEHNR, CDR2 FQNEAQ (reference sequence). The V end was cut by 4 bases, the J end by 5 bases, with 17 bases between. Here the CDR3 DNA reads TGTGCCAGCAGCTCCTTCGGTGGGCTCCCCGAGACCCAGTACTTC. It is translated as CASSSFGGLPETQYF.

This sequence joins TRBV3-1 and TRBJ2-1; possibly TRBD1 or TRBD2 for D (6 bases each). This CDR3 is built from 16 residues. CDR1 is LGHDT, CDR2 YNNKEL, per germline (reference sequence). Trimming stripped 4 bases from V and 6 bases from J, with 19 bases between. The CDR3 DNA reads as TGTGCCAGCAGCCCAAGCTTCAGGGGAGGAGGCAATGAGCAGTTCTTC. Residues: CASSPSFRGGGNEQFF.

This clonotype was picked up many times. The chain employs TRBV11-2 and TRBJ2-3; unclear D gene. V lost 5 bases and J lost 6, with 9 bases in between. This CDR3 spans 12 amino acids. In germline, CDR1 is SGHAT, CDR2 FQNNGV. Here the CDR3 reads CASSPNLDTQYF. In DNA, the CDR3 is TGTGCCAGCAGCCCCAACCTGGATACGCAGTATTTT.

In its sample, this clonotype was seen many times. This chain links TRBV27 with TRBJ1-5; perhaps TRBD1 as D (6 bases). V dropped 5 bases and J dropped 4 bases, with 9 bases sitting between them. This CDR3 comprises 13 residues. Germline CDR1 is MNHEY and CDR2 is SMNVEV (reference sequence). DNA for the CDR3: TGTGCCAGCAGTACAGGGACGAATCAGCCCCAGCATTTT. Translated: CASSTGTNQPQHF.

Many counts were recorded for this clonotype. The chain carries TRBV10-3 and TRBJ2-5; D is unclear. Germline loops: CDR1 ENHRY, CDR2 SYGVKD. V lost 3 bases and J lost 2, with 7 bases in between. CDR3 length equals 13 residues. The CDR3 reads CAISDQAQETQYF. The CDR3, as DNA: TGTGCCATCAGTGACCAGGCGCAAGAGACCCAGTACTTC.

The J gene is TRBJ1-2, the V gene TRBV5-1, with 8 bases fitting TRBD1. This CDR3 is 14 amino acids long. Germline CDR1 and CDR2: SGHRS and YFSETQ. V lost 7 bases to trimming and J lost 6 bases; unmatched junction nucleotides: 11. The CDR3 sequence is CASCRGQGADGYTF. In DNA form, the CDR3 reads TGCGCCAGCTGCCGAGGGCAGGGGGCGGATGGCTACACCTTC.

Many counts were recorded for this clonotype. V gene TRBV4-1 combines with J gene TRBJ1-5; 8 bases align to TRBD1. Unmatched junction bases numbered 6, after V lost 1 base and J lost 7 bases. CDR3 length equals 15 residues. Per the germline V gene, CDR1 is MGHRA and CDR2 is YSYEKL. Written as DNA, the CDR3 is TGCGCCAGCAGCCAAGCCGGACAGGGAAACCAGCCCCAGCATTTT. Encoded protein: CASSQAGQGNQPQHF.

This clonotype occurred a few times. The rearrangement uses TRBV7-9 and TRBJ1-1; D is unresolved. V lost 5 bases and J lost 0, with 16 bases in between. The CDR3 consists of 16 residues. Germline loops: CDR1 SEHNR, CDR2 FQNEAQ (reference sequence). The DNA of the CDR3 is TGTGCCAGCAGCCCAAATTCGGGCAGATTGAACACTGAAGCTTTCTTT. This gives the protein CASSPNSGRLNTEAFF.

This clonotype was counted many times. The chain employs TRBV4-1 and TRBJ1-2, with D unclear. The CDR3 extends over 14 amino acids. Germline lookup yields CDR1 MGHRA and CDR2 YSYEKL. V shed 0 bases and J shed 3 bases, with 8 bases lying between them. The CDR3 sequence: CASSQDPDYYGYTF. In nucleotides, the CDR3 is TGCGCCAGCAGCCAAGATCCAGACTACTATGGCTACACCTTC.

The CDR3 is CARILGTGEYNEQFF. The CDR3 coding sequence is TGTGCCAGGATCTTGGGGACAGGGGAATACAATGAGCAGTTCTTC. The chain links TRBV6-1 to TRBJ2-1; TRBD1 matches 10 bases. The J segment lost 4 bases and the V segment lost 9 bases, leaving 9 bases of the junction unmatched. The CDR3 sequence is 15 residues long. The V gene's germline CDR1 is MNHNS and CDR2 SASEGT.

The table lists this clonotype with many counts. V and J are TRBV28 and TRBJ2-1; 13 bases fit TRBD2. There are 17 residues in the CDR3. Losses at the gene ends were 1 base for V and 7 bases for J; bases not matched to a gene: 7. Germline CDR1 reads MDHEN; CDR2 reads SYDVKM. The CDR3 region has the DNA TGTGCCAGCAGTTTATTAGGCGGGACTAGCGGGAAGAATGAGCAGTTCTTC. It specifies CASSLLGGTSGKNEQFF. The whole variable domain, remainder taken from reference TRBV28 and TRBJ2-1, is DVKVTQSSRYLVKRTGEKVFLECVQDMDHENMFWYRQDPGLGLRLIYFSYDVKMKEKGDIPEGYSVSREKKERFSLILESASTNQTSMYLCASSLLGGTSGKNEQFFGPGTRLTVL.

This rearrangement joins TRBV30 to TRBJ1-1; no firm D call. With 5 bases removed from V and 6 bases from J, the gap between germline ends came to 16 bases. This CDR3 comprises 13 residues. The V gene's germline CDR1 is GTSNPN and CDR2 SVGIG (reference sequence). CDR3 in DNA: TGTGCCTGGCTATCAAGGTCACCGCCTGAAGCTTTCTTT. This translates into CAWLSRSPPEAFF.

CDR3 DNA sequence: TGCAGCGTTGTCCGGGACACCGCCTACGAGCAGTACTTC. The encoded protein is CSVVRDTAYEQYF. The chain links TRBV29-1 to TRBJ2-7, with D possibly being TRBD1 (6 bases). V was clipped by 4 bases and J by 2 bases, with 12 bases between them. The CDR3 covers 13 residues. Germline assignment: CDR1 SQVTM and CDR2 ANQGSEA.

This clonotype was seen many times. This chain joins TRBV2 and TRBJ2-1; D possibly corresponds to TRBD2 (6 bases). Germline V gene sequence: CDR1 SNHLY, CDR2 FYNNEI. Trimming removed 9 bases at V and 2 bases at J, with 14 bases between. The CDR3 length is 14 residues. CDR3 loop: CASSWRATYNEQFF. The CDR3 nucleotides read TGTGCCAGTTCGTGGAGGGCAACCTACAATGAGCAGTTCTTC.

The V gene is TRBV18, the J gene TRBJ2-1; no clear D gene. The CDR3 is 12 residues long. Between the trimmed V and J ends, which lost 2 bases and 8 bases, there was a span of 7 bases. CDR1 and CDR2 (germline): KGHSH, LQKENI. The DNA of the CDR3 is TGTGCCAGCTCACCAGCAGACGATGAGCAGTTCTTC. It specifies CASSPADDEQFF.

A few counts support this clonotype. The chain is built from TRBV7-9 and TRBJ2-1; D not certain. Trimming cost V 4 bases and J 0 bases, with 10 bases left between them. The CDR3 covers 15 residues. Germline loops: CDR1 SEHNR, CDR2 FQNEAQ (reference sequence). CDR3: CASSSLVLSYNEQFF. The CDR3 DNA follows: TGTGCCAGCAGCTCACTTGTACTCTCCTACAATGAGCAGTTCTTC.

Concerning this clonotype: A read error is likely, as this CDR3 ends without the conserved phenylalanine or tryptophan. The V and J genes are TRBV5-6 and TRBJ2-4, with D tentatively TRBD2 (6 bases). Per the germline V gene, CDR1 is SGHDT and CDR2 is YYEEEE. The V end lost 2 bases, the J end lost 0 bases, and 9 bases lay between the germline ends. This CDR3 comprises 15 residues. CDR3 sequence reads: CASSFAGTAKNIQYS. The CDR3 DNA sequence: TGTGCCAGCAGCTTCGCGGGGACAGCCAAAAACATTCAGTACTCC.

The sample holds one count of this clonotype. A much larger clone lies one base from this, so it may be a read error. The chain links TRBV4-3 to TRBJ1-5; D is unclear. Looked up from germline, CDR1 is LGHNA and CDR2 is YSLEER. V dropped 2 bases and J dropped 3 bases, with 14 bases sitting between them. The CDR3 spans 16 residues. The CDR3 DNA reads TGCGCCAGCAGCCAACTGATGTTGGGTTACAATCAGCCCCAGCATTTT. This translates into CASSQLMLGYNQPQHF.

A note on this clonotype: Given a much more abundant clone one base away, this may be a read error. The chain is built from TRBV6-6 and TRBJ2-5; D may be TRBD2 (6 bases). Germline loops: CDR1 MNHNY, CDR2 SVGAGI (reference sequence). The CDR3 spans 14 residues. CDR3 sequence: CASSYRETQQTQYF. The CDR3 region has the DNA TGTGCCAGCAGTTACCGGGAGACCCAACAGACCCAGTACTTC.

Note on this clonotype: Being one base from a much bigger clone, this may be a read error. The rearrangement links TRBV14 to TRBJ2-2, with D perhaps TRBD2 (7 bases). V lost 4 bases and J 4 bases, leaving 16 bases between the germline ends. Per germline, CDR1 SGHDN and CDR2 FVKESK. The CDR3 consists of 16 residues. In nucleotides, the CDR3 is TGTGCCAGCAGCCGGCTAGGGGGGGCAGGCACCGGGGAGCTGTTTTTT. Encoded protein: CASSRLGGAGTGELFF.

The V call is TRBV24-1, the J call TRBJ2-1; 7 bases are a match to TRBD2. CDR1 is KGHDR and CDR2 is SFDVKD in the germline V gene. V lost 3 bases and J lost 7; bases outside the gene matches: 11. The CDR3 has 16 amino acids. The CDR3 DNA is TGTGCCACCAGTGATCCCGGAAGCGGGGAGAAGAATGAGCAGTTCTTC. Translated: CATSDPGSGEKNEQFF.

This clonotype has ten or more counts. The chain combines TRBV9 with TRBJ2-3, with 9 bases aligning to TRBD2. Trimming at V came to 4 bases and at J to 2 bases, leaving 8 bases not matched to a gene. Germline V gene sequence: CDR1 SGDLS, CDR2 YYNGEE. The CDR3 sequence is 16 residues long. CDR3 bases: TGTGCCAGCAGCCCGCGACTAGCGGAGGTCACAGATACGCAGTATTTT. It codes for CASSPRLAEVTDTQYF.

The V call is TRBV3-1, the J call TRBJ2-1, with TRBD1 identical over 7 bases. The CDR3 is 13 amino acids. V gave up 2 bases and J gave up 14 bases; unmatched junction bases: 9. The V gene's germline CDR1 is LGHDT and CDR2 YNNKEL (reference sequence). CDR3 coding DNA: TGTGCCAGCAGCCAACCCGACAGGGTATCAAAGTTCTTC. Translating it yields CASSQPDRVSKFF.

With respect to this clonotype: One end of the junction fails to match germline, which may point to a read error. V usage is TRBV28 and J usage is TRBJ2-1; 7 positions match TRBD2. From germline, CDR1 is MDHEN and CDR2 SYDVKM. The CDR3 is made up of 16 amino acids. CDR3: CASNKPRGGRGNGQFF. Written as DNA, the CDR3 is TGTGCCAGCAACAAGCCTAGGGGAGGGCGGGGGAATGGGCAGTTCTTC.

This clonotype was observed many times. The chain is built from TRBV27 and TRBJ2-7; possibly TRBD2 for D (6 bases). Germline-derived CDR1 and CDR2 are MNHEY and SMNVEV (reference sequence). The CDR3 is made up of 13 amino acids. V dropped 6 bases and J dropped 7 bases, with 16 bases sitting between them. As DNA, the CDR3 is TGTGCCAGCAGCCTAGGGAGGCGGTGGGAGCAGTACTTC. Amino acid sequence: CASSLGRRWEQYF.

This clonotype has a count of ten or more. The chain recombines TRBV15 with TRBJ2-1; D perhaps matches TRBD2 (5 bases). Germline V gives CDR1 LNHNV, CDR2 YYDKDF (reference sequence). The CDR3 has 15 amino acids. V lost 0 bases, J lost 8 bases, and 14 bases lay in between. The CDR3 protein is CATSRDRIAYDEQFF. CDR3 coding DNA: TGTGCCACCAGCAGAGATCGGATAGCGTACGATGAGCAGTTCTTC.